Below, 17 T cell receptor beta chains from the same sample are listed, as sequenced in a study of T cell changes during pregnancy in multiple sclerosis. The repertoire was sequenced with immunoSEQ multiplex PCR; TCRdb's copy has only in-frame clones and lacks some. The sample lists about 57,000 clones, 92% occurring once. Sequencing used CD4+ T cells from peripheral blood mononuclear cells, obtained in the second trimester of pregnancy. The receptors originated from a female donor with multiple sclerosis, enrolled in a pregnancy study.

The chain recombines TRBV7-2 with TRBJ2-1; the match to TRBD1 covers 7 bases. V lost 5 bases to trimming and J lost 0 bases; unmatched junction nucleotides: 10. CDR1 and CDR2 (germline): SGHTA, FQGNSA. The CDR3 covers 17 residues. The CDR3 spells CASSQLPGQSSYNEQFF. The CDR3 bases are TGTGCCAGCAGCCAACTACCGGGACAGAGCTCCTACAATGAGCAGTTCTTC. Full variable domain (outside the CDR3, taken from reference TRBV7-2 and TRBJ2-1): GAGVSQSPSNKVTEKGKDVELRCDPISGHTALYWYRQSLGQGLEFLIYFQGNSAPDKSGLPSDRFSAERTGGSVSTLTIQRTQQEDSAVYLCASSQLPGQSSYNEQFFGPGTRLTVL.

This clone was seen more than once but under ten times. V usage is TRBV18 and J usage is TRBJ1-1; D is possibly TRBD1 (5 bases). This CDR3 region has 13 residues. Trimming took off 4 bases at V and 5 bases at J, with 11 bases between the two ends. The germline CDR1 and CDR2 sequences are KGHSH and LQKENI. CDR3 bases: TGTGCCAGCTCACGGGAAACAGGAACTGAAGCTTTCTTT. Translating gives CASSRETGTEAFF.

V and J are TRBV14 and TRBJ1-1, with 11 bases fitting TRBD1. The CDR3 is 16 amino acids. Germline values: CDR1 SGHDN, CDR2 FVKESK. V shed 4 bases, J shed 3 bases, and the junction held 7 bases outside the gene matches. This chain's CDR3 is CASSPGTGGSHTEAFF. Written as DNA, the CDR3 is TGTGCCAGCAGCCCCGGGACAGGGGGTTCACACACTGAAGCTTTCTTT.

The chain recombines TRBV6-1 with TRBJ1-2, with D uncertain. The V end lost 2 bases, the J end lost 8 bases, and 15 bases lay between the germline ends. Germline lookup yields CDR1 MNHNS and CDR2 SASEGT. The CDR3 extends over 14 amino acids. The CDR3 bases are TGTGCCAGCAGTGAAATAAACAGATCCCGCGGCTACACCTTC. Translation gives CASSEINRSRGYTF.

The V gene is TRBV30, the J gene TRBJ1-2; 9 bases agree with TRBD1. This CDR3 comprises 12 residues. J gave up 8 bases and V 3 bases, and 4 bases lay outside the gene matches. In germline, CDR1 is GTSNPN, CDR2 SVGIG (reference sequence). The CDR3 spells CAWSRDREGYTF. CDR3 in DNA: TGTGCCTGGAGCCGGGACAGGGAAGGCTACACCTTC.

The gene calls are TRBV6-6 and TRBJ2-7; D call uncertain. The CDR3 consists of 16 residues. The V gene's germline CDR1 is MNHNY and CDR2 SVGAGI (reference sequence). V lost 5 bases, J lost 6 bases, and 23 bases lay in between. The CDR3 nucleotides are TGTGCCAGCAGTATTTCTAGAACACCCCTCAGAGGCGAGCAGTACTTC. This sequence encodes CASSISRTPLRGEQYF.

V usage is TRBV7-8 and J usage is TRBJ2-1, with D tentatively TRBD1 (6 bases). The CDR3 contains 15 residues. Trimming removed 3 bases at V and 3 bases at J, with 12 bases between. The V gene's germline CDR1 is SGHVS and CDR2 FQNEAQ. For the CDR3, the DNA is TGTGCCAGCAGCTTTGGGGACAAGCTCTACAATGAGCAGTTCTTC. It codes for CASSFGDKLYNEQFF.

V is TRBV5-1 and J is TRBJ1-1; possibly TRBD1 for D (6 bases). The ends were cut back, 4 bases at V and 5 bases at J, with 12 bases in the middle. The V gene's germline CDR1 is SGHRS and CDR2 YFSETQ. The CDR3 spans 13 residues. The CDR3 sequence is CASSPRTGTEAFF. CDR3 DNA: TGCGCCAGCAGCCCGCGTACAGGGACTGAAGCTTTCTTT.

This clone has a single count. This chain uses TRBV11-2 with TRBJ1-5; 7 nucleotides align to TRBD1. Germline values: CDR1 SGHAT, CDR2 FQNNGV. Germline trimming cut 5 bases from V and 0 bases from J; bases unmatched to any gene: 4. The CDR3 contains 15 residues. CDR3 protein: CASSLGGSSNQPQHF. CDR3 nucleotides: TGTGCCAGCAGCCTAGGGGGCTCTAGCAATCAGCCCCAGCATTTT. Using reference TRBV11-2 and TRBJ1-5 for the parts outside the CDR3, the full variable domain is EAGVAQSPRYKIIEKRQSVAFWCNPISGHATLYWYQQILGQGPKLLIQFQNNGVVDDSQLPKDRFSAERLKGVDSTLKIQPAKLEDSAVYLCASSLGGSSNQPQHFGDGTRLSIL.

V usage is TRBV4-2 and J usage is TRBJ2-2, with TRBD2 as a possible D gene (6 bases). The germline CDR1 and CDR2 sequences are LGHNA and YNFKEQ. V was cut by 1 base and J by 7 bases, with 16 bases left in between. This CDR3 has 16 amino acids. DNA for the CDR3: TGTGCCAGCAGCCAAGGACTAGGCCCCCCGGGCGGGGAGCTGTTTTTT. Protein sequence: CASSQGLGPPGGELFF.

This chain joins TRBV19 and TRBJ1-5, with D possibly being TRBD1 (6 bases). Germline CDR1 LNHDA, CDR2 SQIVND (reference sequence). V lost 3 bases, J lost 2 bases, and 14 bases lay in between. The CDR3 length is 16 residues. The DNA of the CDR3 is TGTGCCAGTAGTATCGGAGGGGGGGCCGGCAATCAGCCCCAGCATTTT. This codes for CASSIGGGAGNQPQHF.

J is TRBJ1-2 and V is TRBV15, with 8 nucleotides matching TRBD1. Looked up from germline, CDR1 is LNHNV and CDR2 is YYDKDF (reference sequence). With 2 bases clipped from V and 2 bases from J, the junction kept 1 base outside the gene matches. CDR3 size: 14 residues. CDR3 DNA: TGTGCCACCAGCAGAACAGGGGGGAACTATGGCTACACCTTC. It codes for CATSRTGGNYGYTF.

V gene TRBV29-1 combines with J gene TRBJ2-1; TRBD1 agrees at 7 bases. Germline CDR1 reads SQVTM; CDR2 reads ANQGSEA. Trimming cost V 6 bases and J 0 bases; bases outside gene matches: 5. The CDR3 sequence is 14 residues long. CDR3 amino acids: CSVGTAVSYNEQFF. CDR3 sequence (DNA): TGCAGCGTGGGGACAGCGGTCTCCTACAATGAGCAGTTCTTC.

This chain links TRBV7-9 with TRBJ2-5; 8 nucleotides agree with TRBD2. V dropped 0 bases and J dropped 2; count of bases not matched to a gene: 5. Germline V gene lookup returns CDR1 SEHNR and CDR2 FQNEAQ (reference sequence). CDR3 size: 16 residues. CDR3 sequence reads: CASSLASGGWQETQYF. The DNA of the CDR3 is TGTGCCAGCAGCTTAGCGAGCGGGGGTTGGCAAGAGACCCAGTACTTC. The full variable domain, its missing parts supplied by reference TRBV7-9 and TRBJ2-5, is DTGVSQNPRHKITKRGQNVTFRCDPISEHNRLYWYRQTLGQGPEFLTYFQNEAQLEKSRLLSDRFSAERPKGSFSTLEIQRTEQGDSAMYLCASSLASGGWQETQYFGPGTRLLVL.

The J gene is TRBJ1-3, the V gene TRBV5-6; 7 nucleotides agree with TRBD1. The CDR3 contains 17 residues. V shed 0 bases and J 0 bases; nucleotides not matched to a gene: 6. Per the germline V gene, CDR1 is SGHDT and CDR2 is YYEEEE. DNA of the CDR3: TGTGCCAGCAGCTTGGGTGGACAGGCTTACTCTGGAAACACCATATATTTT. This encodes CASSLGGQAYSGNTIYF.

The chain links TRBV7-6 to TRBJ1-2; 8 bases are shared with TRBD1. CDR3 length: 15 amino acids. Germline V lookup: CDR1 SGHVS, CDR2 FNYEAQ. V lost 6 bases and J lost 3; bases outside the gene matches: 9. The CDR3 loop is CASSPTGVGDYGYTF. The DNA for the CDR3 is TGTGCCAGCAGTCCGACAGGGGTAGGCGACTATGGCTACACCTTC. The full variable domain, rest sourced from reference TRBV7-6 and TRBJ1-2, is GAGVSQSPRYKVTKRGQDVALRCDPISGHVSLYWYRQALGQGPEFLTYFNYEAQQDKSGLPNDRFSAERPEGSISTLTIQRTEQRDSAMYRCASSPTGVGDYGYTFGSGTRLTVV.

The chain is built from TRBV12-5 and TRBJ2-1; possibly TRBD2 for D (5 bases). The CDR3 loop spans 13 amino acids. V gave up 5 bases and J gave up 6 bases, with 11 bases separating them. Germline CDR1 LGHNT, CDR2 FRNRAP. CDR3 nucleotides: TGTGCTAGTGGTACTAGTGCTCCCAATGAGCAGTTCTTC. This codes for CASGTSAPNEQFF.